The 22 T cell receptor beta chains reported below all come from one sample, sequenced in a study of blood T cell repertoires in COVID-19. Assay: immunoSEQ multiplex PCR; the TCRdb copy retains only in-frame clones and omits some. This sample carries tens of thousands of clones, about 86% of them seen once, and the ten largest clones take about 5%. Sequencing input: peripheral blood. The receptors were gathered from a woman aged 55-69 years with acute or convalescent COVID-19.

The J gene is TRBJ1-4, the V gene TRBV2, with 7 bases that match TRBD1. V lost 7 bases to trimming and J lost 1 base; unmatched junction nucleotides: 6. Germline V gene lookup returns CDR1 SNHLY and CDR2 FYNNEI. CDR3 length equals 15 residues. The CDR3: CASTPRQGTNEKLFF. The CDR3, as DNA: TGTGCCAGCACCCCAAGACAGGGAACTAATGAAAAACTGTTTTTT.

This chain connects TRBV9 to TRBJ2-1, with a tentative D call TRBD2 (6 bases). Germline assignment: CDR1 SGDLS and CDR2 YYNGEE. This CDR3 is 15 amino acids long. Trimming cost V 3 bases and J 1 base, with 11 bases left between them. In DNA, the CDR3 is TGTGCCAGCAGCGCCCAGGGAGGATCCTACAATGAGCAGTTCTTC. Translated: CASSAQGGSYNEQFF. The whole variable domain, filled in from reference TRBV9 and TRBJ2-1, reads DSGVTQTPKHLITATGQRVTLRCSPRSGDLSVYWYQQSLDQGLQFLIQYYNGEERAKGNILERFSAQQFPDLHSELNLSSLELGDSALYFCASSAQGGSYNEQFFGPGTRLTVL.

Concerning this clone: Distinct nucleotide sequences in the sample also encode this CDR3. The rearrangement uses TRBV7-9 and TRBJ2-3; 14 nucleotides align to TRBD2. V dropped 5 bases and J dropped 0; count of bases not matched to a gene: 7. Germline values: CDR1 SEHNR, CDR2 FQNEAQ (reference sequence). This CDR3 is 18 amino acids long. In DNA, the CDR3 is TGTGCCAGCAGCCGCGGGGGGACTAGCGGGGGAAGCACAGATACGCAGTATTTT. Translation gives CASSRGGTSGGSTDTQYF.

This clone was seen a single time. The chain recombines TRBV18 with TRBJ1-1, with 10 bases lining up with TRBD1. The CDR3 loop spans 16 amino acids. The germline V gene has CDR1 KGHSH and CDR2 LQKENI. The ends lost 4 bases at V and 0 bases at J; junction bases unmatched: 5. The chain's CDR3 is CASSLGQGGLNTEAFF. The CDR3 DNA reads TGTGCCAGCTCACTAGGACAGGGGGGTTTGAACACTGAAGCTTTCTTT.

In this sample, this clone turned up a few times. The J gene is TRBJ2-3, the V gene TRBV3-1 (or the pseudogene TRBV3-2), with D tentatively TRBD2 (6 bases). This CDR3 region has 15 residues. The V end lost 1 base, the J end lost 6 bases, and 14 bases lay between the germline ends. CDR1 is LGHDT and CDR2 is YNNKEL in the germline V gene (reference sequence). CDR3 in amino acids: CASSQGPLASDTQYF. The DNA of the CDR3 is TGTGCCAGCAGCCAAGGTCCGCTAGCGTCGGATACGCAGTATTTT.

The J gene is TRBJ2-2, the V gene TRBV10-3, with D uncertain. Trimming took off 6 bases at V and 5 bases at J, with 7 bases between the two ends. The CDR3 is 12 residues long. The germline V gene encodes CDR1 ENHRY and CDR2 SYGVKD. The chain's CDR3 is CAIRFLTGELFF. CDR3 nucleotide sequence: TGTGCCATCAGGTTCCTAACCGGGGAGCTGTTTTTT.

The chain is built from TRBV2 and TRBJ1-2; tentative D call: TRBD1 (5 bases). From germline, CDR1 is SNHLY and CDR2 FYNNEI. This CDR3 is built from 14 residues. Between the trimmed V and J ends, which lost 1 base and 3 bases, there was a span of 9 bases. CDR3 loop: CASSEGGDYYGYTF. In DNA form, the CDR3 reads TGTGCCAGCAGTGAAGGGGGGGACTACTATGGCTACACCTTC.

The CDR3 sequence: CASSQDSDTQYF. CDR3 DNA sequence: TGTGCCAGCAGCCAAGACTCAGATACGCAGTATTTT. The chain links TRBV3-1 (or the pseudogene TRBV3-2) to TRBJ2-3; unclear D gene. This CDR3 is built from 12 residues. Germline CDR1 and CDR2: LGHDT and YNNKEL (reference sequence). Trimming stripped 0 bases from V and 4 bases from J, with 2 bases between.

The rearrangement links TRBV6-2 or TRBV6-3 to TRBJ1-6; 9 nucleotides match TRBD1. CDR3 size: 15 residues. The germline CDR1 and CDR2 sequences are MNHEY and SVGEGT. V trimming: 2 bases; J trimming: 8 bases; junction bases outside the gene matches: 4. CDR3 amino acids: CASSYLTGGDSPLHF. CDR3 DNA: TGTGCCAGCAGTTACCTAACAGGGGGCGATTCACCCCTCCACTTT.

This chain links TRBV27 with TRBJ2-1, with 11 bases aligning to TRBD2. The CDR3 extends over 17 amino acids. CDR1 is MNHEY, CDR2 SMNVEV, per germline (reference sequence). The trim removed 3 bases at V and 6 bases at J, leaving 10 bases unmatched. The CDR3 loop reads CASSFGGSGGAGNEQFF. The CDR3 nucleotides read TGTGCCAGCAGTTTTGGAGGTAGCGGGGGGGCGGGCAATGAGCAGTTCTTC.

The V and J genes are TRBV30 and TRBJ2-1, with 14 bases that match TRBD2. V shed 1 base, J shed 9 bases, and the junction held 5 bases outside the gene matches. CDR3 size: 15 residues. CDR1 and CDR2 from the germline V gene are GTSNPN and SVGIG (reference sequence). The CDR3 protein is CAWSGLAGGQSEQFF. DNA of the CDR3: TGTGCCTGGAGTGGACTAGCGGGGGGGCAGAGTGAGCAGTTCTTC.

This clone appeared a single time. CDR3 residues: CASRPQARGSPGELFF. CDR3 DNA: TGTGCCAGCCGTCCTCAAGCACGCGGTTCCCCCGGGGAACTGTTTTTT. The chain couples TRBV21-1 to TRBJ1-4. TRBV21-1 is shown as a pseudogene. The CDR3 loop spans 16 amino acids.

The V gene is TRBV5-1, the J gene TRBJ2-7; 9 nucleotides line up with TRBD1. CDR3 length: 14 residues. Germline CDR1 and CDR2: SGHRS and YFSETQ. V dropped 4 bases and J dropped 3; count of bases not matched to a gene: 5. The CDR3, as DNA: TGCGCCAGCAGCCGGACAGGGGAACTCTACGAGCAGTACTTC. Translated: CASSRTGELYEQYF.

This clone was counted a few times. The rearrangement links TRBV11-1 to TRBJ1-2; no clear D. V lost 1 base, J lost 8 bases, and 17 bases lay in between. The CDR3 is 15 amino acids. In germline, CDR1 is SGHAT, CDR2 FQDESV (reference sequence). The chain's CDR3 is CASSLGHTPSLGYTF. Here the CDR3 DNA reads TGTGCCAGCAGCTTAGGACACACACCCTCCCTGGGCTACACCTTC.

This chain connects TRBV11-2 to TRBJ2-1; 7 positions agree with TRBD2. The V gene's germline CDR1 is SGHAT and CDR2 FQNNGV. The CDR3 totals 16 residues. With V trimmed by 7 bases and J by 12 bases, 21 bases remained unmatched. This chain's CDR3 is CASTPTAGSTLSRQFF. Here the CDR3 DNA reads TGTGCCAGCACACCTACAGCGGGGTCGACCCTTTCGCGGCAGTTCTTC.

V gene TRBV5-5 combines with J gene TRBJ2-1, with 8 bases fitting TRBD1. Germline V gives CDR1 SGHKS, CDR2 YYEKEE (reference sequence). The length of the CDR3 is 15 residues. Trimming removed 1 base from V and 6 bases from J; junction bases left unmatched: 6. The CDR3 loop reads CASSLQGAAFNEQFF. CDR3 bases: TGTGCCAGCAGCTTGCAGGGGGCAGCTTTCAATGAGCAGTTCTTC.

This clone was detected only a few times. V and J are TRBV5-1 and TRBJ2-2, with 8 positions matching TRBD1. The CDR3 totals 15 residues. Germline CDR1 and CDR2: SGHRS and YFSETQ. Unmatched junction bases numbered 4, after V lost 2 bases and J lost 4 bases. CDR3 DNA sequence: TGCGCCAGCAGCTTCCAGACAGGGGCCACCGGGGAGCTGTTTTTT. Translating gives CASSFQTGATGELFF.

The CDR3 bases are TGTGCCAGCAGTGGGGCGCCGGGACAGGGGGCTGGTGGCTACACCTTC. It translates to CASSGAPGQGAGGYTF. The V call is TRBV2, the J call TRBJ1-2; 12 bases align to TRBD1. Trimming took 4 bases from V and 7 from J; bases not matched to a gene: 10. Germline loops: CDR1 SNHLY, CDR2 FYNNEI. This CDR3 comprises 16 residues. Based on the CDR3 plus reference TRBV2 and TRBJ1-2, the full variable domain is EPEVTQTPSHQVTQMGQEVILRCVPISNHLYFYWYRQILGQKVEFLVSFYNNEISEKSEIFDDQFSVERPDGSNFTLKIRSTKLEDSAMYFCASSGAPGQGAGGYTFGSGTRLTVV.

A remark on this clone: In the same sample, other DNA sequences code for this CDR3. V usage is TRBV11-2 and J usage is TRBJ2-3; 7 bases line up with TRBD2. V dropped 0 bases and J dropped 8; count of bases not matched to a gene: 2. This CDR3 region has 13 residues. Germline V gene lookup returns CDR1 SGHAT and CDR2 FQNNGV. The CDR3 loop reads CASSLEPSGTQYF. The CDR3 DNA reads as TGTGCCAGCAGCTTAGAACCTAGCGGTACGCAGTATTTT.

This clone was found once. The chain links TRBV9 to TRBJ1-4; 7 positions match TRBD1. V lost 4 bases and J lost 5; bases outside the gene matches: 11. The germline V gene has CDR1 SGDLS and CDR2 YYNGEE. The CDR3 is made up of 16 amino acids. CDR3: CASSPAPGQRNEKLFF. DNA for the CDR3: TGTGCCAGCAGCCCAGCTCCGGGACAGAGAAATGAAAAACTGTTTTTT.

This sequence joins TRBV6-5 and TRBJ1-5; D not resolved. CDR3 length: 11 residues. Trimming took off 6 bases at V and 13 bases at J, with 13 bases between the two ends. Per germline, CDR1 MNHEY and CDR2 SVGAGI. In nucleotides, the CDR3 is TGTGCCAGCAGCCACTACGGGGAACAGCATTTT. It codes for CASSHYGEQHF.

The chain links TRBV7-2 to TRBJ2-2; possibly TRBD1 for D (5 bases). The CDR3 loop spans 14 amino acids. Trimming pared 5 bases from V and 4 bases from J, leaving 11 bases between. CDR1 is SGHTA, CDR2 FQGNSA, per germline. DNA of the CDR3: TGTGCCAGCAGCCTGGGGCGAAGCACCGGGGAGCTGTTTTTT. Protein product: CASSLGRSTGELFF.